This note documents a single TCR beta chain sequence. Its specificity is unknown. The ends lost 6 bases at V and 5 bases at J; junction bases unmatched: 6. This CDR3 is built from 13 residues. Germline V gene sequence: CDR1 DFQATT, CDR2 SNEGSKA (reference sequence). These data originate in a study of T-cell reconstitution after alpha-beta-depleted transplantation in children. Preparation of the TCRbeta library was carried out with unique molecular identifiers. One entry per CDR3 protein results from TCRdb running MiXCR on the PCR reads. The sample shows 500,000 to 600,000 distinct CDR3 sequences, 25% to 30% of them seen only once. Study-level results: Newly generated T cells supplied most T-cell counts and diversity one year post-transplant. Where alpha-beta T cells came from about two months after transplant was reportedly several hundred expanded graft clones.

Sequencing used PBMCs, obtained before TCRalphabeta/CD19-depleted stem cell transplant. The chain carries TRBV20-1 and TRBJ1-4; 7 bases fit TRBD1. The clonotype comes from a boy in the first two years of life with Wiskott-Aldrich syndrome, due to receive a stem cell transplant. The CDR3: CSAGRTGNEKLFF. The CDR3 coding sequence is TGCAGTGCAGGCCGGACAGGAAATGAAAAACTGTTTTTT.